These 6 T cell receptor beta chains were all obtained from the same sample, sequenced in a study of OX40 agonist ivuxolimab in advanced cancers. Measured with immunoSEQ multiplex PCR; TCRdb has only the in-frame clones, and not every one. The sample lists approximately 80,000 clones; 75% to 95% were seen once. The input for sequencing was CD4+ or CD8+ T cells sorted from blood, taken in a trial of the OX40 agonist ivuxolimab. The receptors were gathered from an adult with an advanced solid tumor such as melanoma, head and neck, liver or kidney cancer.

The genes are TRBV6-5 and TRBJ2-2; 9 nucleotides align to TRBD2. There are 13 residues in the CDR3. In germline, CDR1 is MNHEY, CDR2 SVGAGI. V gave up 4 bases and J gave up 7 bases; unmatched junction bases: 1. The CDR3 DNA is TGTGCCAGCAGTTTACTAGCGGGCGGGGAGCTGTTTTTT. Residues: CASSLLAGGELFF.

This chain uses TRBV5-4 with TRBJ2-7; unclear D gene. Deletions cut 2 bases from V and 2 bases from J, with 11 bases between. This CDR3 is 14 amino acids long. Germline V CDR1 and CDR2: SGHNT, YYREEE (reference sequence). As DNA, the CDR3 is TGTGCCAGCAGCTTCGATGGGCTGGCCTACGAGCAGTACTTC. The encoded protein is CASSFDGLAYEQYF. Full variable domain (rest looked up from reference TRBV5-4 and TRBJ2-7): ETGVTQSPTHLIKTRGQQVTLRCSSQSGHNTVSWYQQALGQGPQFIFQYYREEENGRGNFPPRFSGLQFPNYSSELNVNALELDDSALYLCASSFDGLAYEQYFGPGTRLTVT.

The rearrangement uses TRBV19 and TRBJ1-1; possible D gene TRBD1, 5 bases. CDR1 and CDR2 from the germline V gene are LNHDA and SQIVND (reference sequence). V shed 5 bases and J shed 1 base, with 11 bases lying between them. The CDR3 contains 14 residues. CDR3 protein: CASSPMGGNTEAFF. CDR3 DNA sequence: TGTGCCAGTAGTCCCATGGGGGGGAACACTGAAGCTTTCTTT.

CDR3 residues: CASSPQTRGVVTSSYNEQFF. The CDR3, as DNA: TGTGCCAGCAGCCCACAGACTAGGGGCGTGGTAACGAGCTCCTACAATGAGCAGTTCTTC. The chain links TRBV4-2 to TRBJ2-1, with TRBD2 as a possible D gene (6 bases). Trimming shortened V by 4 bases and J by 0 bases, and 25 bases separated the two germline ends. Germline CDR1 is LGHNA and CDR2 is YNFKEQ. The CDR3 sequence is 20 residues long.

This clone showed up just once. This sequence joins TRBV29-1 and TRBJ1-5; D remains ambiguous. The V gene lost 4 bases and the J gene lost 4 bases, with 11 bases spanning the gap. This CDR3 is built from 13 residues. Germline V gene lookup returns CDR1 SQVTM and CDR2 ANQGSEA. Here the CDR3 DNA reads TGCAGCGTTGGTGGCAGCGGAAATCAGCCCCAGCATTTT. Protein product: CSVGGSGNQPQHF.

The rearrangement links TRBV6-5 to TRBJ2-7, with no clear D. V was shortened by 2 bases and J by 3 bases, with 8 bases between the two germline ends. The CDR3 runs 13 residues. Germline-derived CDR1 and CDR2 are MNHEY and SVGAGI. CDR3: CASSYTRGYEQYF. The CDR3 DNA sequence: TGTGCCAGCAGTTACACCCGAGGCTACGAGCAGTACTTC.